This T cell receptor beta chain was profiled in a study of blood T cell repertoires in COVID-19 (dated by TCRdb to about 2020). Notes on the research overall: The collaborator samples originated in the United States, Italy and Spain and spanned the acute and convalescent phases of COVID-19. The prospective study material was composed of cDNA or gDNA derived from T cells, B-cell-depleted T cells, or PBMCs. The dataset comprised deeply sampled blood TCRbeta repertoires from subjects exposed to, actively infected with, or recovered from COVID-19. The repertoires were released in a freely available public database intended as a resource for research on the immune response to SARS-CoV-2. Samples came from the ongoing ImmuneRACE study (first 160 participants) plus 1,254 subjects from 6 global collaborators. HLA class I and class II types, where available, came from metadata supplied by the sample provider rather than from assay-based typing. Nearly every sample came with metadata listing a de-identified subject ID, COVID-19 status, age in years and sex. Paper-wide results and their limitations: The amount of clinical and demographic metadata varied by source and participant and was provided uncurated.

CDR1 and CDR2 (SGHVS, FQNEAQ) derive from the germline V gene. The CDR3 covers 13 residues, taking in both the cysteine and the phenylalanine. Only the CDR3 DNA stays, 39 bases, in frame from base 1. The junction carries 8 bases between V and J, which are trimmed by 0 bases and 6 bases respectively. The immunoSEQ Assay, a bias-controlled multiplex PCR, was used to amplify TCRbeta CDR3 regions from genomic DNA. Regarding the original processing steps: The number of nucleated cells in each sample was estimated by amplification of reference gene primers within the assay. Sequence reads were collapsed and filtered to measure the absolute abundance of every unique TCRbeta CDR3 rearrangement. For each sample, productive Simpson clonality was calculated by taking the square root of Simpson's diversity index across productive rearrangements. This is the immuneACCESS table as TCRdb keeps it, with only in-frame sequences that have V and J called. A part of the clones is gone; compared with another copy, unresolved V genes explain less than half, and the rest is unexplained. That table gives V, J and clone size, and the DNA gave D and trimming. The table for this sample lists about 320,000 clones; over 75% of them were counted only once. The leading ten clones occupy 8.5% to 12% of the sample.

In regard to this clone: Its antigen target is currently unknown. The sample holds no much larger clone one base away, and base qualities are not on file.

Participants in the prospective study were aged about 18 to 95 years, lived in some 24 United States geographic areas, and enrolled through a virtual design. In the prospective study, cohorts were assigned on the basis of participant-reported clinical history obtained from a screening survey and a study questionnaire. ImmuneRACE Cohort 3 recovered participants were defined by two consecutive negative NP/OP PCR tests, healthcare professional clearance, or symptom resolution. Mobile phlebotomists in the prospective study collected whole blood, serum and a nasopharyngeal or oropharyngeal swab from every participant. Over an approximately 2-month period, participants in the prospective study had the option of providing additional blood draws and questionnaires. Before DNA extraction, prospective study blood samples were shipped either frozen or at room temperature.

The origin of this receptor is a woman younger than 30 who had recovered from COVID-19. In this chain, TRBV7-8 is recombined with TRBJ1-2, with the D gene not clear enough to name. The source material was PBMCs or T cells enriched from blood (not recorded which). The CDR3 protein is CASSLAGDHGYTF. In nucleotides, the sequence is TGTGCCAGCAGCTTAGCAGGAGACCATGGCTACACCTTC.